One sample yielded the 20 T cell receptor beta chains listed below, sequenced in a study of blood T cell repertoires in COVID-19. The protocol was immunoSEQ multiplex PCR, while the TCRdb copy is restricted to in-frame clones and leaves out a portion. Among approximately 140,000 clones listed, roughly 89% were seen once. The material sequenced was PBMCs or T cells enriched from blood (not recorded which). The receptors were sampled from a woman in her forties or fifties who had been exposed to COVID-19.

As to this clone: In the same sample, other DNA sequences code for this CDR3. The rearrangement uses TRBV19 and TRBJ2-3; TRBD1 aligns across 10 bases. The CDR3 consists of 13 residues. V shed 9 bases, J shed 3 bases, and the junction held 3 bases outside the gene matches. The germline CDR1 and CDR2 sequences are LNHDA and SQIVND (reference sequence). The CDR3 sequence is CASRDRGTDTQYF. The CDR3 DNA reads TGTGCCAGCCGGGACAGGGGAACAGATACGCAGTATTTT.

This sequence joins TRBV14 and TRBJ1-1, with unresolved D. Trimming left V 0 bases short and J 4 bases short, with 12 bases between. The CDR3 extends over 15 amino acids. Germline-derived CDR1 and CDR2 are SGHDN and FVKESK. CDR3 sequence reads: CASSQELTGSTEAFF. In DNA, the CDR3 is TGTGCCAGCAGCCAAGAGTTGACCGGGAGCACTGAAGCTTTCTTT.

The J gene is TRBJ2-1, the V gene TRBV7-3; 8 nucleotides match TRBD2. The CDR3 has 15 amino acids. Germline V lookup: CDR1 SGHTA, CDR2 FQGTGA. Trimming cost V 4 bases and J 10 bases; bases outside gene matches: 12. In DNA, the CDR3 is TGTGCCAGCAGCTCTACTAGGGCGGGGGGCCCCGAGCAGTTCTTC. Encoded protein: CASSSTRAGGPEQFF.

The V and J genes are TRBV6-2 or TRBV6-3 and TRBJ2-5; 9 bases align to TRBD1. The CDR3 totals 14 residues. Unmatched junction bases numbered 5, after V lost 5 bases and J lost 4 bases. Germline CDR1 reads MNHEY; CDR2 reads SVGEGT. CDR3 DNA sequence: TGTGCCAGCAGTCCCGGGACAGGGAGAGAGACCCAGTACTTC. Its translation is CASSPGTGRETQYF.

The chain uses TRBV7-3 and TRBJ1-2; the match to TRBD1 covers 8 bases. The junction had 17 bases not matched to a gene; V was cut back by 4 bases and J by 7 bases. The CDR3 runs to 17 residues. Looked up from germline, CDR1 is SGHTA and CDR2 is FQGTGA. The CDR3 loop is CASSSRTGLGYGAGYTF. The CDR3 region has the DNA TGTGCCAGCAGCTCCCGGACAGGGTTGGGGTATGGTGCTGGCTACACCTTC.

The chain carries TRBV3-1 (or the pseudogene TRBV3-2) and TRBJ2-3; D might be TRBD2 (5 bases). The germline gives CDR1 LGHDT, CDR2 YNNKEL (reference sequence). The CDR3 length is 18 residues. V was pared by 0 bases and J by 0 bases, with 16 bases between. The CDR3: CASSQEWAGVPSTDTQYF. The DNA of the CDR3 is TGTGCCAGCAGCCAAGAATGGGCGGGTGTCCCTAGCACAGATACGCAGTATTTT.

CDR3 protein: CASSLAGQGTQYF. The CDR3 DNA follows: TGTGCCAGCAGCTTGGCGGGACAGGGAACCCAGTACTTC. V usage is TRBV5-4 and J usage is TRBJ2-5, with 9 bases matching TRBD1. Trimming took 0 bases from V and 8 from J; bases not matched to a gene: 2. Germline V gives CDR1 SGHNT, CDR2 YYREEE (reference sequence). The CDR3 runs 13 residues. The variable domain in full, with the rest retrieved from reference TRBV5-4 and TRBJ2-5, is ETGVTQSPTHLIKTRGQQVTLRCSSQSGHNTVSWYQQALGQGPQFIFQYYREEENGRGNFPPRFSGLQFPNYSSELNVNALELDDSALYLCASSLAGQGTQYFGPGTRLLVL.

The chain employs TRBV7-8 and TRBJ2-3; D gene unclear. The germline V and J ends were trimmed by 3 bases and 0 bases, with 7 bases remaining between them. From germline, CDR1 is SGHVS and CDR2 FQNEAQ. The CDR3 runs to 14 residues. The CDR3 DNA follows: TGTGCCAGCAGCTTTATCACTAGCACAGATACGCAGTATTTT. This sequence encodes CASSFITSTDTQYF.

The chain couples TRBV27 to TRBJ1-6; TRBD1 agrees at 11 bases. This CDR3 contains 18 residues. With V trimmed by 6 bases and J by 7 bases, 14 bases remained unmatched. Germline lookup yields CDR1 MNHEY and CDR2 SMNVEV (reference sequence). The DNA of the CDR3 is TGTGCCAGCAGGCCGGGACAGGGGGTTGATGGGTACAATTCACCCCTCCACTTT. This codes for CASRPGQGVDGYNSPLHF.

CDR3 loop: CASSLEMANSGNTIYF. For the CDR3, the DNA is TGCGCCAGCAGCTTGGAGATGGCAAACTCTGGAAACACCATATATTTT. This chain uses TRBV5-1 with TRBJ1-3; no reliable D call. The ends were cut back, 0 bases at V and 0 bases at J, with 10 bases in the middle. CDR3 size: 16 residues. Germline CDR1 and CDR2: SGHRS and YFSETQ.

The V and J genes are TRBV5-4 and TRBJ1-4; no firm D call. The germline V gene has CDR1 SGHNT and CDR2 YYREEE (reference sequence). The CDR3 loop spans 13 amino acids. Trimming shortened V by 4 bases and J by 6 bases, and 10 bases separated the two germline ends. For the CDR3, the DNA is TGTGCCAGCAGCCCAAAGGGAGATGAAAAACTGTTTTTT. Its protein product is CASSPKGDEKLFF.

The V gene is TRBV9, the J gene TRBJ2-3, with TRBD2 matching 9 bases. The CDR3 has 15 amino acids. Germline CDR1 SGDLS, CDR2 YYNGEE. V lost 0 bases, J lost 12 bases, and 11 bases stayed unmatched. The DNA of the CDR3 is TGTGCCAGCAGCGTAGGGGCTAGCGGGGTTGGTCGCCAGTATTTT. This sequence encodes CASSVGASGVGRQYF.

In this sample, this clone turned up once. The V gene is TRBV7-2, the J gene TRBJ2-1; D perhaps matches TRBD2 (6 bases). Trimming took off 0 bases at V and 12 bases at J, with 21 bases between the two ends. Per the germline V gene, CDR1 is SGHTA and CDR2 is FQGNSA. This CDR3 region has 16 residues. The DNA of the CDR3 is TGTGCCAGCAGCTTAGCACGGAGGGCCGCAAACAGCGGGCAGTTCTTC. Translation: CASSLARRAANSGQFF.

The V gene is TRBV19, the J gene TRBJ2-3; D is ambiguous. The CDR3 loop spans 15 amino acids. Per germline, CDR1 LNHDA and CDR2 SQIVND (reference sequence). V lost 3 bases to trimming and J lost 0 bases, with 10 bases between them. The CDR3 sequence: CASSMQERSTDTQYF. The CDR3 bases are TGTGCCAGTAGTATGCAGGAACGAAGCACAGATACGCAGTATTTT.

This clone was observed a single time. The chain uses TRBV5-6 and TRBJ2-7, with D possibly being TRBD1 (5 bases). This CDR3 spans 13 amino acids. Per germline, CDR1 SGHDT and CDR2 YYEEEE. Trimming left V 2 bases short and J 3 bases short, with 9 bases between. For the CDR3, the DNA is TGTGCCAGCAGCTTTACAGGCCGCTACGAGCAGTACTTC. Protein product: CASSFTGRYEQYF.

This clone has just one count. The rearrangement links TRBV24-1 to TRBJ2-7; maybe TRBD1 (5 bases). Between the trimmed V and J ends, which lost 12 bases and 3 bases, there was a span of 14 bases. Germline V gene sequence: CDR1 KGHDR, CDR2 SFDVKD. The CDR3 covers 12 residues. CDR3 in amino acids: CAPTDSGYEQYF. CDR3 coding DNA: TGTGCCCCGACAGACAGTGGCTACGAGCAGTACTTC.

The table lists this clone with many counts. This chain uses TRBV4-2 with TRBJ2-3, with 9 bases matching TRBD2. V shed 0 bases, J shed 4 bases, and the junction held 5 bases outside the gene matches. The CDR3 has 16 residues. Germline CDR1 reads LGHNA; CDR2 reads YNFKEQ. As DNA, the CDR3 is TGTGCCAGCAGCCAAGAAGCGAGCGGGGGGCCAGATACGCAGTATTTT. Translation: CASSQEASGGPDTQYF.

The chain links TRBV11-3 to TRBJ2-7; perhaps TRBD2 as D (6 bases). V shed 5 bases and J shed 0 bases, with 17 bases lying between them. CDR3 length equals 16 residues. CDR1 and CDR2 from the germline V gene are SGHNT and YENEEA. The CDR3, as DNA: TGTGCCAGCAGCCCAGGAGGGATTTCGAGCTCCTACGAGCAGTACTTC. Translated: CASSPGGISSSYEQYF. Variable domain in full (rest from reference TRBV11-3 and TRBJ2-7): EAGVVQSPRYKIIEKKQPVAFWCNPISGHNTLYWYLQNLGQGPELLIRYENEEAVDDSQLPKDRFSAERLKGVDSTLKIQPAELGDSAVYLCASSPGGISSSYEQYFGPGTRLTVT.

The V call is TRBV7-2, the J call TRBJ2-3, with 7 positions matching TRBD2. Germline V gene sequence: CDR1 SGHTA, CDR2 FQGNSA. The V segment lost 5 bases and the J segment 2 bases; nucleotides outside the gene matches: 19. This CDR3 contains 19 residues. CDR3 loop: CASSPGGGLGRDPTDTQYF. As DNA, the CDR3 is TGTGCCAGCAGCCCTGGGGGAGGGCTTGGGCGGGACCCCACAGATACGCAGTATTTT.

This clone was recorded a few times. The chain combines TRBV25-1 with TRBJ2-5, with D possibly being TRBD2 (5 bases). Germline V gene lookup returns CDR1 MGHDK and CDR2 SYGVNS. This CDR3 is 15 amino acids long. V lost 2 bases to trimming and J lost 7 bases, with 17 bases between them. In DNA, the CDR3 is TGTGCCAGCAGTGAACCCGGAAACAAAGAGGGGACCCAGTACTTC. It codes for CASSEPGNKEGTQYF.